This T cell receptor beta chain was recorded in a study of cytomegalovirus exposure and HLA in healthy donors (dated by TCRdb to 2015 to 2018). Background on the whole study: According to an earlier analysis of around 600 of the donors, about 179 million T cells yielded roughly 100 million unique TCR beta sequences and 276 Gb of sequence data. Of the 300 to 400 genotyped donors, over 65% fell in the genetic ancestry cluster associated with self-reported Caucasian donors. Every discovery cohort repertoire had been produced on one sequencing platform. Besides the first cohort of under 700 subjects, a separate validation cohort made up of 120 different subjects was used. An early release covering roughly 600 HLA-typed donors comprised about 310 gigabases of sequencing data and roughly 86 million unique TCR sequences. A later analysis re-examined previously published TCR beta repertoires from just over 650 donors and added high-resolution HLA genotyping to investigate patterns of TCR occurrence. Typing coverage varied by locus: 629-630 donors for A, B, C, DRB1 and DQB1; roughly 520 for DQA1; 606 for DPA1; 450 to 480 for DPB1. On average, 235,054 unique TCR beta nucleotide sequences were sequenced per donor among 398 genotyped donors of the cohort, with 15% to 20% of those sequences being non-productive. Alongside the repertoire data, information on donor age, sex, ethnicity and CMV serostatus was compiled. To decide whether each TCR beta V gene segment behaved as functional or pseudogenic, an earlier analysis of 587 of the donors relied on high-throughput TCR beta sequencing. HLA typing covered class I and class II loci at four-digit resolution. Because of strong linkage in the cohort, five DR-DQ haplotypes were treated as single units for association and clustering. Genome-wide SNP genotypes for about 60% of the 666 donors were used in a later genetic analysis, which treated that subset as a discovery cohort. The study combined high-throughput TCR immunosequencing, statistical association of individual TCRs with disease status, and machine learning to predict cytomegalovirus infection status. Rather than drawing on any new phenotypic data, the later analysis identified candidate immune exposures from TCR beta sequences and the way those sequences occurred across donors. The study used immunosequencing to profile the T cell repertoires of under 700 subjects and linked those repertoires to cytomegalovirus serostatus. The aim of the study was to test whether cataloging public T cell receptors could identify signatures of past pathogen exposure.

The CDR3 goes from the cysteine to the phenylalanine over 15 residues. The DNA shown is the 45-base CDR3, in frame from base 1. Ends trimmed: V by 0 bases, J by 5 bases; bases unmatched to a gene: 4. CDR1 SGHNT and CDR2 YYREEE are derived from the germline V gene (reference sequence). The library was built by means of the immunoSEQ multiplex PCR assay. For the multiplex PCR, a mixture combining 60 forward primers for TCR Vbeta segments and 13 reverse primers for TCR Jbeta segments was used. The CDR3 region of rearranged TCR beta genes was amplified from genomic DNA with a multiplex PCR assay. The Illumina HiSeq System was used to sequence the amplified TCR beta libraries as 87-base-pair reads. In the paper's pipeline: In a later analysis, roughly 80 million unique TCR beta chains were counted across the 500 to 850 repertoires, and around 11 million of these chains were shared by at least two donors. To remove PCR and sequencing errors, raw reads were error-corrected and collapsed into unique sequences using a nearest-neighbor algorithm that merged closely related sequences. To assign V, D and J gene segments, CDR3 sequences were aligned to IMGT reference sequences. For a sequence to be retained, a match of at least six nucleotides to both a V gene segment and a J gene segment was required. Rearrangements were called productive when the CDR3 lacked stop codons and stayed in frame with V and J; all others were non-productive. Following IMGT convention, CDR3 was defined as the stretch from the second conserved V-encoded cysteine up to the conserved J-encoded phenylalanine. In an earlier analysis of around 600 of the donors, sequences lacking an unambiguous match to a single V gene segment were excluded. An earlier analysis of several hundred of the donors called V segments functional above 56.7% productive rearrangements and segregating when the between-donor standard deviation exceeded 5%. A statistical classification framework was built for diagnosing cytomegalovirus status from the catalog of TCR beta chain sequences. A later analysis assigned V and J genes by comparing TCR nucleotide sequences with IMGT/GENE-DB human TR gene sequences. Using the TCRdist pipeline, a later analysis assigned CDR3 sequences along with most-parsimonious VDJ recombination scenarios. A later analysis defined each TCR beta chain by its CDR3 amino acid sequence plus V-gene family, and excluded reads lacking a unique V-gene family. To address suspected cross-contamination and a sequencing artifact, a later analysis removed under 600 highly shared, low-generation-probability nucleotide sequences. In a later analysis, a clonal expansion index was calculated for each public chain from normalized within-repertoire ranks of inferred template counts. In a later analysis, generation probabilities were computed using a VDJ recombination model fitted to out-of-frame rearrangements, and the results were checked against IGoR. In a later analysis, TCR-TCR, TCR-HLA and TCR-CMV co-occurrence was scored with hypergeometric tests, and a repertoire-size bias correction was applied to TCR pairs. False discovery rates were estimated in a later analysis by permuting HLA or CMV assignments 20 times. In a later analysis, co-occurring TCRs were grouped using DBSCAN, with TCRdist sequence similarity added in when clustering inside HLA-allele-positive subsets. Repertoires with fewer than 30,000 or more than 120,000 public chains, plus five repertoires with anomalous nucleotide sharing, were excluded from co-occurrence clustering. Here the immuneACCESS table is served through TCRdb, limited to in-frame sequences with V and J called. Missing clones are a known gap in these copies; in checked studies unresolved V genes cover under half, and the rest lacks a known reason. D and trimming were read from the DNA, whereas the V and J calls and clone size are those reported in that table. The sample table holds roughly 200,000 clones, of which around 79% were seen once. The top ten clonotypes cover approximately 0.73% of the sample.

What the research found in general, with its limitations: Most TCR sequences were seen in very few donors, while some public TCRs were found in many individuals. In a later analysis, 16,951 TCR beta sequences were associated with specific HLA alleles at a false discovery rate of 0.05. A few of the identified cytomegalovirus-associated TCR beta chains were confirmed in vitro to be specific for cytomegalovirus antigens. CMV serostatus was the only immune exposure information available for the cohort. According to a later analysis, parvovirus B19, influenza, CMV and Epstein-Barr virus appeared linked to several top co-occurrence clusters. A total of fewer than 200 TCR beta chains were listed by the study as associated with cytomegalovirus. Because the 87-base-pair reads could not distinguish some IMGT-functional V segments, including TRBV6-2 and TRBV6-3, those segments were excluded. In both the original and validation cohorts, the classifier was reported to diagnose cytomegalovirus status with high specificity and sensitivity. It was suggested by the authors that the approach could potentially be generalized to other disease states and immunological phenotypes. An association between a missense DCLRE1C variant and V-gene and J-gene trimming of TCR beta chains was found in a later genetic analysis and replicated in an independent cohort. A cluster of highly shared sequence variants was judged likely to be a technical artifact of the sequencing pipeline. In an earlier analysis of several hundred of the donors, most TCR beta V segments were observed in productive rearrangements about 87% or about 30% of the time, broadly matching IMGT annotations. This cohort had only TCR beta chains sequenced, and the lack of alpha or paired-chain data limited which features could be detected. Compared with the approximately 670-donor mean, donors in an Asian-associated ancestry cluster had fewer N-insertions in productive TCRs, according to a later genetic analysis. Because counts were too low, fewer than 20 rarely observed V segments, including chromosome 9 orphons, were excluded from the earlier analysis of several hundred of the donors. Linkage disequilibrium might explain the correlated functional status among segregating V segments, but an unknown experimental factor could not be excluded. Compared with equally common non-associated chains, HLA-associated TCR beta chains in a later analysis were more clonally expanded and had lower generation probabilities. In a later analysis, TCR association rates were found to vary across HLA loci, with the most associated TCRs seen for DRB1 alleles and the fewest for HLA-C alleles. Because some donors lacked HLA typing at each locus, the association tests relied only on the typed subset. According to a later analysis, most CMV-associated TCR beta chains appeared to be HLA-restricted, and the HLA associations seemed to be driven largely by CMV exposure. The presence/absence analyses assumed that sequencing depth was roughly uniform across donors, and that assumption may not be true. Assigning TCR associations to individual alleles was difficult when HLA alleles, especially DR and DQ, strongly co-occurred. A further reported finding was that TCR beta sequences accurately predicted the HLA-A and HLA-B alleles for most subjects in the first cohort.

In total, just over 650 healthy bone marrow donors made up the cohort. Cohort members were all nominally healthy when sampled, although unrecorded immune exposures were likely present. The donor was CMV seronegative and belonged to the group of around 400 seronegative cohort members. Each donor provided a peripheral blood sample, and peripheral blood mononuclear cells were used for TCR beta sequencing. The Qiagen DNeasy Blood Extraction Kit was used to extract genomic DNA from the blood cell samples. Comments on this clone: The clone's antigen remains unknown. Base quality data are lacking; no much larger clone is found one base away.

This chain joins TRBV5-4 to TRBJ2-1, with 8 middle bases fitting TRBD2. Sequencing was done on a sample of PBMCs. The sequence came from a woman aged 40 to 49 in good health and CMV-seronegative. The DNA reads TGTGCCAGCAGCTTGGGGGGACTAGGGAACAATGAGCAGTTCTTC. This is translated as CASSLGGLGNNEQFF.